Sequencing of this T cell receptor (beta chain) was carried out in a study of shared clonotypes between healthy human individuals. As concerns this clone: Its specificity is not known.

Genomic DNA (from each subset) was split evenly across several immunoSEQ plates. Measured with immunoSEQ multiplex PCR; TCRdb has only the in-frame clones, and not every one. The table records more than 400,000 clones, about 78% of them present only once. Study-wide results and limits: Deeper or shallower sequencing was expected to change how clonotypes are shared among donors.

CDR3 length: 13 residues. CDR1 LNHNV and CDR2 YYDKDF come from the germline V gene (reference sequence). The V and J ends lost 2 bases and 4 bases respectively, with 6 bases between them. This TCR was recovered from a woman in her forties in good health. Some clones in this sample may be carry-over from other donors' samples. The chain couples TRBV15 to TRBJ1-5; the D is unclear. Sequencing was performed on PBMCs. The CDR3 loop reads CATSRYKNQPQHF. In nucleotides, the CDR3 is TGTGCCACCAGCAGATACAAGAATCAGCCCCAGCATTTT.